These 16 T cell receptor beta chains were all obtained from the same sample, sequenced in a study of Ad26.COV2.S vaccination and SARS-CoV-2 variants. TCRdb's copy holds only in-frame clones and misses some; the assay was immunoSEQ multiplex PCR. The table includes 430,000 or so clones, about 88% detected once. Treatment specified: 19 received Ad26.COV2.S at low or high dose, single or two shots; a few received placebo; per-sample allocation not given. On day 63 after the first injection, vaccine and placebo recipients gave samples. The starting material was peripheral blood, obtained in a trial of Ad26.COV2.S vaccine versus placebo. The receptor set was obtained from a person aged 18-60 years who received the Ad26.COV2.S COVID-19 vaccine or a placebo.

The CDR3 spells CSASTPPGSGVGFETQYF. DNA of the CDR3: TGCAGTGCTAGTACCCCTCCCGGTAGCGGTGTAGGTTTTGAGACCCAGTACTTC. The rearrangement links TRBV20-1 to TRBJ2-5; D possibly corresponds to TRBD2 (6 bases). Germline CDR1 and CDR2: DFQATT and SNEGSKA (reference sequence). CDR3 length: 18 residues. Trimming left V 3 bases short and J 5 bases short, with 28 bases between.

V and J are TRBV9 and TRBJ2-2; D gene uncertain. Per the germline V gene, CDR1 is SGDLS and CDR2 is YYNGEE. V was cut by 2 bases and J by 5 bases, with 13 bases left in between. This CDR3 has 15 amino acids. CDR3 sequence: CASSVGFMGTGELFF. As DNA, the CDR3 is TGTGCCAGCAGCGTGGGATTTATGGGTACCGGGGAGCTGTTTTTT.

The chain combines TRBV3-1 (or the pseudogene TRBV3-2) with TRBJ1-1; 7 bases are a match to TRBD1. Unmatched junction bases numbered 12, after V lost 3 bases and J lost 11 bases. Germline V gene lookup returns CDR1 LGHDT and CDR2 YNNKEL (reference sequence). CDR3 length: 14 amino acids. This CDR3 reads CASSHRVRDSEAFF. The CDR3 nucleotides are TGTGCCAGCAGCCATAGAGTCCGGGACAGCGAGGCTTTCTTT.

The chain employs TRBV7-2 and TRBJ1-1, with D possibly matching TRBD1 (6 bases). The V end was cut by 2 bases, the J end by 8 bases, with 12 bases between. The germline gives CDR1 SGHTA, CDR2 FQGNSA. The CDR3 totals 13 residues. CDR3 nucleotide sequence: TGTGCCAGCAGCTTAAGGGGGGGGCGCGAAGCTTTCTTT. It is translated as CASSLRGGREAFF.

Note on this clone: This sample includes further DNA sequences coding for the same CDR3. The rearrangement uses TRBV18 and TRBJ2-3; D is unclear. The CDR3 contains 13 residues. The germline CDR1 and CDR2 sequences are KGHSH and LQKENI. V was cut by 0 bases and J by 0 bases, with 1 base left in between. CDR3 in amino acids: CASSPPSTDTQYF. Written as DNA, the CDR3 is TGTGCCAGCTCACCACCTAGCACAGATACGCAGTATTTT.

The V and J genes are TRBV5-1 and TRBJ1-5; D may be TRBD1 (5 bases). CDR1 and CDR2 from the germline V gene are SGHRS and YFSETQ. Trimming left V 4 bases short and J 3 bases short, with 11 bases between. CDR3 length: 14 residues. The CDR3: CASSPGDVNQPQHF. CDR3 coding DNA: TGCGCCAGCAGCCCGGGGGACGTCAATCAGCCCCAGCATTTT.

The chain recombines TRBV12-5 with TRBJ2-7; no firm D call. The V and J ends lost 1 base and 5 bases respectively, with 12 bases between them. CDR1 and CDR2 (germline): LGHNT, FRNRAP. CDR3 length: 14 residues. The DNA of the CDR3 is TGTGCTAGTGGTTTGGGGTCGCCACTGGACGAGCAGTACGTC. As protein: CASGLGSPLDEQYV.

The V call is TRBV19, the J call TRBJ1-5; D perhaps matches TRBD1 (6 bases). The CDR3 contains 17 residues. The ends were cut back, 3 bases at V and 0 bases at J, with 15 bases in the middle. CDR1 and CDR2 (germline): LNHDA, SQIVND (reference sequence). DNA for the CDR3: TGTGCCAGTAGTATTATGGGGGCAGGTTATAGCAATCAGCCCCAGCATTTT. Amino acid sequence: CASSIMGAGYSNQPQHF.

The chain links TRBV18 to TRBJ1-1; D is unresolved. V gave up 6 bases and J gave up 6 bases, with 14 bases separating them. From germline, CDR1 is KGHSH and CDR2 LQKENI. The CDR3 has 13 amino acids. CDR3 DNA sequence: TGTGCCAGCTCCTCAAGGTCAGATCCTGAAGCTTTCTTT. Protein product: CASSSRSDPEAFF.

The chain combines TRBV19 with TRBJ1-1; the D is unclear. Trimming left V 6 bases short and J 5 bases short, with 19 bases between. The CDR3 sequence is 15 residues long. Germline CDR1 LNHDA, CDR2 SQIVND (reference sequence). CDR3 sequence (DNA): TGTGCCAGTAGGGACGGGTCGTCTAGGGCAACTGAAGCTTTCTTT. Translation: CASRDGSSRATEAFF.

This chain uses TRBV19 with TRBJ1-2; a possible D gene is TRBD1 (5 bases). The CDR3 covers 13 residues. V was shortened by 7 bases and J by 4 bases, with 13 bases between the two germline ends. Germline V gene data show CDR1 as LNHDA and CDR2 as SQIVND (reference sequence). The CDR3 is CASTREWPYGYTF. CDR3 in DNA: TGTGCCAGTACCAGGGAGTGGCCCTATGGCTACACCTTC.

The CDR3: CSVEVGVYEQYF. The CDR3, as DNA: TGCAGCGTTGAAGTTGGAGTCTACGAGCAGTACTTC. This sequence joins TRBV29-1 and TRBJ2-7; the D is unclear. The CDR3 runs to 12 residues. Germline V gene data show CDR1 as SQVTM and CDR2 as ANQGSEA. Trimming cost V 1 base and J 3 bases, with 7 bases left between them.

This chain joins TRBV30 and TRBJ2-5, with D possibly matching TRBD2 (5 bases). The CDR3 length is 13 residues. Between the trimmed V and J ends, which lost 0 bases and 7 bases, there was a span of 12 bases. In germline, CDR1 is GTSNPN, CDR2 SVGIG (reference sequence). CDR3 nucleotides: TGTGCCTGGAGTGTAGCGGCGAGCGGGACCCAGTACTTC. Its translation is CAWSVAASGTQYF.

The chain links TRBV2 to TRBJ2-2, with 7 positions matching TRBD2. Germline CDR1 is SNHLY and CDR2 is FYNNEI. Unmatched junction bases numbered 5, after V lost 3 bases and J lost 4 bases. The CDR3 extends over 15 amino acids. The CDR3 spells CASSDRGRGTGELFF. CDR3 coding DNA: TGTGCCAGCAGTGATCGGGGGAGGGGCACCGGGGAGCTGTTTTTT.

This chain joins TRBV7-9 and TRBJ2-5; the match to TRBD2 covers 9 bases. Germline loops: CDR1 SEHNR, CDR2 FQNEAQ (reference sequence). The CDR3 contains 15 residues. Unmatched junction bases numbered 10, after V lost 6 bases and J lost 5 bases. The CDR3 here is CASSYHSGGRETQYF. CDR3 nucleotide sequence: TGTGCCAGCAGTTACCATAGCGGGGGTCGGGAGACCCAGTACTTC.

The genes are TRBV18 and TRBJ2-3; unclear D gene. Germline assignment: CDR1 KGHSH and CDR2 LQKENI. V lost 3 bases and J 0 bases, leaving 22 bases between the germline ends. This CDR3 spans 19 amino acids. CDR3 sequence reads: CASSPAHTDAQHSTDTQYF. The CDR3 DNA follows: TGTGCCAGCTCACCGGCACACACCGACGCCCAACACAGCACAGATACGCAGTATTTT. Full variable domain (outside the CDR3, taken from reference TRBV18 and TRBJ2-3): NAGVMQNPRHLVRRRGQEARLRCSPMKGHSHVYWYRQLPEEGLKFMVYLQKENIIDESGMPKERFSAEFPKEGPSILRIQQVVRGDSAAYFCASSPAHTDAQHSTDTQYFGPGTRLTVL.